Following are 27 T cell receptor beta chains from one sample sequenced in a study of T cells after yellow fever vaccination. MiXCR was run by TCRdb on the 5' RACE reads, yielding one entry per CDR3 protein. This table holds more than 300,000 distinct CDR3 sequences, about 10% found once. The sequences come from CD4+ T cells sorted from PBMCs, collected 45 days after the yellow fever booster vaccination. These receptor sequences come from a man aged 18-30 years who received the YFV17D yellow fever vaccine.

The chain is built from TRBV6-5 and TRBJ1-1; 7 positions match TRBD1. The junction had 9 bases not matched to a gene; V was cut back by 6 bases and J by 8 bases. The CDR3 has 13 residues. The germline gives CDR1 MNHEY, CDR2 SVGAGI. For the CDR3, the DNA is TGTGCCAGCAGAAACGGACAGGAGATAGAAGCTTTCTTT. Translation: CASRNGQEIEAFF.

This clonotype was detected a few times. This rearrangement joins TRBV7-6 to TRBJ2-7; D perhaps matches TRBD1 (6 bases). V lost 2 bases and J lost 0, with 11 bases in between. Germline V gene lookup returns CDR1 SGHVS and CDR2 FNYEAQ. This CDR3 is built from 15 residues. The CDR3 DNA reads TGTGCCAGCAGCTTACGTACAGGGAGCTCCTACGAGCAGTACTTC. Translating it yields CASSLRTGSSYEQYF. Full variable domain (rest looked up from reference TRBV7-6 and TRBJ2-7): GAGVSQSPRYKVTKRGQDVALRCDPISGHVSLYWYRQALGQGPEFLTYFNYEAQQDKSGLPNDRFSAERPEGSISTLTIQRTEQRDSAMYRCASSLRTGSSYEQYFGPGTRLTVT.

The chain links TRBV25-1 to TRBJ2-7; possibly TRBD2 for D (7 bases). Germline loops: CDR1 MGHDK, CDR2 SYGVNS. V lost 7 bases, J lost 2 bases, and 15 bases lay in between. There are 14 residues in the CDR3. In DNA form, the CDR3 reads TGTGCCAGCACCGATACAGGGAGGGCCTACGAGCAGTACTTC. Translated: CASTDTGRAYEQYF.

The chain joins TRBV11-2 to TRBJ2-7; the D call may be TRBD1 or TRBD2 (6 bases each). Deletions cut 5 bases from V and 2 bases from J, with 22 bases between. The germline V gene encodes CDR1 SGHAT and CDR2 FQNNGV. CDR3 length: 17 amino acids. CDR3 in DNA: TGTGCCAGCAGCAATTCGGGTTGGGGGGCGGTCACCTACGAGCAGTACTTC. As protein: CASSNSGWGAVTYEQYF.

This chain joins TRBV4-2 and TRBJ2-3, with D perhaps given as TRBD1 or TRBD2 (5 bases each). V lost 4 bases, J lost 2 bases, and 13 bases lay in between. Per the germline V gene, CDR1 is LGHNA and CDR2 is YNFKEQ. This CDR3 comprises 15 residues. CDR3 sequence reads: CASSPLSGLTDTQYF. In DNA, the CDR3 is TGTGCCAGCAGCCCCCTTTCGGGGCTCACAGATACGCAGTATTTT.

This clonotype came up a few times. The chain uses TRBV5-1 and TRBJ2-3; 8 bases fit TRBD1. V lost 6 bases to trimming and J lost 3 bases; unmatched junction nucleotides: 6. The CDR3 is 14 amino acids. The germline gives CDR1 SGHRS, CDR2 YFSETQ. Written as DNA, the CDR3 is TGCGCCAGCAAGGAGACAGGGGAAACAGATACGCAGTATTTT. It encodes CASKETGETDTQYF.

CDR3 sequence (DNA): TGCGCCAGCAGCTCGAACCCCGGGACTAGTTACGAGCAGTACGTC. It yields the protein CASSSNPGTSYEQYV. The chain combines TRBV5-1 with TRBJ2-7, with 8 bases that match TRBD2. Germline CDR1 is SGHRS and CDR2 is YFSETQ. This CDR3 is 15 amino acids long. V shed 3 bases, J shed 4 bases, and the junction held 9 bases outside the gene matches.

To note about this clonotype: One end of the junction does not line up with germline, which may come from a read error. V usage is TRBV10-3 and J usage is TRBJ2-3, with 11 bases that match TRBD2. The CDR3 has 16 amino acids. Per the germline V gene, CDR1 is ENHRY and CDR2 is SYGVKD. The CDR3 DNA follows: TGTGCCATCAGTGAGGGGGGGACTAGCGGCACAGTTACGCAGTATTTT. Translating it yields CAISEGGTSGTVTQYF.

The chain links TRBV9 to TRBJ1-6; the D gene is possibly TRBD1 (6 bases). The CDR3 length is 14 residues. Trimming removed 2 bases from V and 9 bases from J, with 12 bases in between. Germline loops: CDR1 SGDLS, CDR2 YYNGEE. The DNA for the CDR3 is TGTGCCAGCAGCGTTACAGGGAACCCTTCACCCCTCCACTTT. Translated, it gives CASSVTGNPSPLHF.

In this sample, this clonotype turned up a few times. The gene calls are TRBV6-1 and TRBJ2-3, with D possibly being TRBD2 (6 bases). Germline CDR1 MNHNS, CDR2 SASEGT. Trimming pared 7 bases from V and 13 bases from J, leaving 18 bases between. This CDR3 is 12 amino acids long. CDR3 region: CASTPNRGIKYF. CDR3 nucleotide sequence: TGTGCCAGCACCCCAAACCGGGGGATAAAGTATTTT.

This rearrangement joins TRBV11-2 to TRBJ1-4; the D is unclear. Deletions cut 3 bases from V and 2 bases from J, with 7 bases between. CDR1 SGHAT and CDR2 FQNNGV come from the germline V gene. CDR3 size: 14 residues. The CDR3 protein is CASSLWRTNEKLFF. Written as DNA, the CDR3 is TGTGCCAGCAGCTTGTGGCGGACTAATGAAAAACTGTTTTTT.

The CDR3 spells CASSSAGLGMNTEAFF. In nucleotides, the CDR3 is TGTGCCAGCAGCTCCGCCGGCCTGGGGATGAACACTGAAGCTTTCTTT. The V call is TRBV7-9, the J call TRBJ1-1; D is unresolved. The germline CDR1 and CDR2 sequences are SEHNR and FQNEAQ (reference sequence). Trimming took off 4 bases at V and 0 bases at J, with 15 bases between the two ends. CDR3 length: 16 amino acids.

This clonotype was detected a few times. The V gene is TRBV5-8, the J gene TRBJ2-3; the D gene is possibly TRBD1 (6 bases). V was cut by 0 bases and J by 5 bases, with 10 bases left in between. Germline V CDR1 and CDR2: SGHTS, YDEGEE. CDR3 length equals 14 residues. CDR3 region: CASSLDRVGDTQYF. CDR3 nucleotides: TGTGCCAGCAGCTTGGACAGGGTGGGAGATACGCAGTATTTT.

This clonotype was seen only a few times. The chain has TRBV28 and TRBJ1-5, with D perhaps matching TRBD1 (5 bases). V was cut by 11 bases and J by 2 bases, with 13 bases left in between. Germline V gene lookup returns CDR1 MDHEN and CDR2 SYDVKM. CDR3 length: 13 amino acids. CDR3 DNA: TGTGCCGGCAAGAGGGGTGGCAATCAGCCCCAGCATTTT. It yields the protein CAGKRGGNQPQHF. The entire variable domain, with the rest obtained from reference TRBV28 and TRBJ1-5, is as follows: DVKVTQSSRYLVKRTGEKVFLECVQDMDHENMFWYRQDPGLGLRLIYFSYDVKMKEKGDIPEGYSVSREKKERFSLILESASTNQTSMYLCAGKRGGNQPQHFGDGTRLSIL.

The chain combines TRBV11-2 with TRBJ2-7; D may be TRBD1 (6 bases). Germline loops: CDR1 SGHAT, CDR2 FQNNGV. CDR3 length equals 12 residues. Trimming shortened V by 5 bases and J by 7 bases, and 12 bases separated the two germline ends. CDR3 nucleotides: TGTGCCAGCAGCCCGACAGGCCTTGAGCAGTACTTC. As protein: CASSPTGLEQYF.

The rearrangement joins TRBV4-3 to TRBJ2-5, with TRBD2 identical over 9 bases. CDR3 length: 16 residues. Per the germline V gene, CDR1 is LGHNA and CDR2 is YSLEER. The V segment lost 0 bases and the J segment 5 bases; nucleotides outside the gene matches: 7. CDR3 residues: CASSQDASSGAETQYF. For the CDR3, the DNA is TGCGCCAGCAGCCAAGACGCGTCTAGCGGGGCGGAGACCCAGTACTTC.

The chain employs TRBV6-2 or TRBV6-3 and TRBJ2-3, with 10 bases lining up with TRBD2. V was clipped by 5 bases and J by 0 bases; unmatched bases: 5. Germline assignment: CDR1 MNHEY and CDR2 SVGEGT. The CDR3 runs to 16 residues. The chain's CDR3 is CASSPWTSGSTDTQYF. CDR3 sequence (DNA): TGTGCCAGCAGTCCCTGGACTAGCGGTAGCACAGATACGCAGTATTTT.

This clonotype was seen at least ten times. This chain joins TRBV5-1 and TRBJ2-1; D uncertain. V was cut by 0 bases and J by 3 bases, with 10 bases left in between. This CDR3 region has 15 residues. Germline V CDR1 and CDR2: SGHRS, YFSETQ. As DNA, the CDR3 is TGCGCCAGCAGCTTGGTAGAACCTTACTACAATGAGCAGTTCTTC. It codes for CASSLVEPYYNEQFF.

The CDR3 bases are TGTGCCAGCAGCTTGGAAAGCCTTGTAAGAGATACGCAGTATTTT. Translation gives CASSLESLVRDTQYF. The chain has TRBV5-4 and TRBJ2-3; D gene ambiguous. The V gene lost 0 bases and the J gene lost 5 bases, with 13 bases spanning the gap. The V gene's germline CDR1 is SGHNT and CDR2 YYREEE (reference sequence). This CDR3 region has 15 residues. Variable domain in full (rest from reference TRBV5-4 and TRBJ2-3): ETGVTQSPTHLIKTRGQQVTLRCSSQSGHNTVSWYQQALGQGPQFIFQYYREEENGRGNFPPRFSGLQFPNYSSELNVNALELDDSALYLCASSLESLVRDTQYFGPGTRLTVL.

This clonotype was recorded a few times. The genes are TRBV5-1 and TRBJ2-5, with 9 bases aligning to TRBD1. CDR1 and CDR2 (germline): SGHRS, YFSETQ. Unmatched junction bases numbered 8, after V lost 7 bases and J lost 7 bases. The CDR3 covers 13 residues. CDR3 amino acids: CASADRGVVTQYF. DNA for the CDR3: TGCGCCAGCGCGGACAGGGGCGTTGTGACCCAGTACTTC.

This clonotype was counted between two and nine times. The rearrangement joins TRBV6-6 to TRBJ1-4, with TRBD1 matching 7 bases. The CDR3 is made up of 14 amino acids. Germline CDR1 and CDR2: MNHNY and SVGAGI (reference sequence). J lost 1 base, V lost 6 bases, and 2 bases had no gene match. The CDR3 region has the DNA TGTGCCAGCAGCCACAGGGGAACTAATGAAAAACTGTTTTTT. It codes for CASSHRGTNEKLFF.

The CDR3 loop reads CASSVGWGGADTQYF. DNA for the CDR3: TGTGCCAGCAGCGTAGGATGGGGAGGCGCAGATACGCAGTATTTT. This chain links TRBV9 with TRBJ2-3; perhaps TRBD2 as D (6 bases). This CDR3 is built from 15 residues. V lost 0 bases and J lost 4, with 12 bases in between. The germline V gene encodes CDR1 SGDLS and CDR2 YYNGEE. The whole variable domain, remainder taken from reference TRBV9 and TRBJ2-3, is DSGVTQTPKHLITATGQRVTLRCSPRSGDLSVYWYQQSLDQGLQFLIQYYNGEERAKGNILERFSAQQFPDLHSELNLSSLELGDSALYFCASSVGWGGADTQYFGPGTRLTVL.

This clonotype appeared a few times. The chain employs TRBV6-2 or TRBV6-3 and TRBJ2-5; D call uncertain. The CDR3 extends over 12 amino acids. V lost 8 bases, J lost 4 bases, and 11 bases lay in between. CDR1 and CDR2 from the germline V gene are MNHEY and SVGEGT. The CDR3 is CASHRTAETQYF. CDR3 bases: TGTGCCAGCCACCGGACGGCAGAGACCCAGTACTTC.

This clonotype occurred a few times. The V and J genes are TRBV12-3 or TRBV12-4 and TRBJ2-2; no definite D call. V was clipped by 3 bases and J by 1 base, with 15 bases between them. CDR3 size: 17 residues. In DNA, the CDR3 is TGTGCCAGCAGTTTTACTATAAACCCAAAGAACACCGGGGAGCTGTTTTTT. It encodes CASSFTINPKNTGELFF.

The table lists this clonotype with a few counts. CDR3 coding DNA: TGCGCCAGCAGCCAAGATCCCCCCAGCGGGAACTATGGCTACACCTTC. Protein: CASSQDPPSGNYGYTF. This sequence joins TRBV4-3 and TRBJ1-2; D is undetermined. This CDR3 region has 16 residues. Germline V gene lookup returns CDR1 LGHNA and CDR2 YSLEER. The V end lost 0 bases, the J end lost 2 bases, and 13 bases lay between the germline ends.

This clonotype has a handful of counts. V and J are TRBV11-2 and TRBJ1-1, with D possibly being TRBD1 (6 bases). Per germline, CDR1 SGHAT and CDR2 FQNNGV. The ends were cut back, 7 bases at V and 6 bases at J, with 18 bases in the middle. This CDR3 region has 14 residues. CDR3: CASKNGRGAPEAFF. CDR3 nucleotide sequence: TGTGCCAGCAAAAATGGCAGGGGAGCCCCTGAAGCTTTCTTT.

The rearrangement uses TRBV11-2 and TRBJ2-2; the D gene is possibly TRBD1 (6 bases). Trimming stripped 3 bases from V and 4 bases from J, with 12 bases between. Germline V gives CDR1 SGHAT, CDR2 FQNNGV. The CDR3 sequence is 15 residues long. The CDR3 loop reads CASSFGTPGTGELFF. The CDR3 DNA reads TGTGCCAGCAGCTTCGGGACACCGGGCACCGGGGAGCTGTTTTTT.